This record looks at one T cell receptor beta chain sequence and its context. The antigen is undetermined. The sample comes from a study of STAT3 mutations in large granular lymphocyte leukemia. Overall study: Canonical activating STAT3 mutations were detected in roughly half of the longitudinally sequenced T-LGLL patients. Study conclusions and caveats: Every T-cell large granular lymphocyte leukemia patient had at least one immunodominant TCR beta clonotype.

V was shortened by 3 bases and J by 2 bases, with 16 bases between the two germline ends. The CDR3 extends over 16 amino acids. Germline CDR1 is SGHDT and CDR2 is YYEEEE. TCRbeta libraries averaged about 44,000 productive templates per sample. Here immunoSEQ multiplex PCR was the method, and the copy in TCRdb shows in-frame clones only, minus some. The sample records approximately 13,000 clones, over 70% being singletons. Sequencing was done on a sample of peripheral blood mononuclear cells. The clonotype originates from a man between 60 and 75 years old with T-cell large granular lymphocyte leukemia. Some clones in this sample may be carry-over from other donors' samples. The genes are TRBV5-6 and TRBJ2-3, with TRBD1 as a possible D gene (5 bases). Here the CDR3 reads CASSSPTVLSTDTQYF. The CDR3 nucleotides are TGTGCCAGCAGCTCACCGACAGTCTTATCCACAGATACGCAGTATTTT.